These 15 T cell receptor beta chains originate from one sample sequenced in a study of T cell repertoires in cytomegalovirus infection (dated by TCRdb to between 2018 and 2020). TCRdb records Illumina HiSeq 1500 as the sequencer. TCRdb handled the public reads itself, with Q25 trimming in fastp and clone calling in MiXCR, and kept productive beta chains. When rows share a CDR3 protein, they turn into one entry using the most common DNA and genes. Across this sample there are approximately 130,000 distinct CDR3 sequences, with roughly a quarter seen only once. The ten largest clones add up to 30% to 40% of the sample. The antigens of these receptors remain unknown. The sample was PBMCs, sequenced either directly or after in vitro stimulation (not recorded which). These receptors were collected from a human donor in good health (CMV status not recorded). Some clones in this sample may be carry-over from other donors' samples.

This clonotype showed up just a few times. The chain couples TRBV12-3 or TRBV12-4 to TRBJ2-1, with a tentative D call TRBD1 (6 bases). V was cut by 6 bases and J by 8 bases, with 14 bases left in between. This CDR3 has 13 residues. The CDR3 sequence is CASREQGSDEQFF. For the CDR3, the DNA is TGTGCCAGCAGGGAACAGGGCAGCGATGAGCAGTTCTTC.

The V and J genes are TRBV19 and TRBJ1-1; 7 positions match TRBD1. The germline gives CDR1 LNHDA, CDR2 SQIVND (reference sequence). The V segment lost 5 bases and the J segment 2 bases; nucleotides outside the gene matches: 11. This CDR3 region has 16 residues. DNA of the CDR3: TGTGCCAGTAGTCGGGAACAGGGGAGGCCAAACACTGAAGCTTTCTTT. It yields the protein CASSREQGRPNTEAFF.

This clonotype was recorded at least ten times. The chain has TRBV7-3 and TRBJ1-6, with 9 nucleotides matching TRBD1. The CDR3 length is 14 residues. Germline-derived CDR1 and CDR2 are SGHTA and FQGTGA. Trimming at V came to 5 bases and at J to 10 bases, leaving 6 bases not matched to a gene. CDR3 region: CASSAGQGSSPLHF. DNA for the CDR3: TGTGCCAGCAGCGCCGGACAGGGGAGCTCACCCCTCCACTTT.

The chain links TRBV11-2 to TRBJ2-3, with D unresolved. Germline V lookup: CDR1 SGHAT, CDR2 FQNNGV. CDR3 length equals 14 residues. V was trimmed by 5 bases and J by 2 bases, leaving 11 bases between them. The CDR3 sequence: CASSRQPSTDTQYF. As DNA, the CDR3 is TGTGCCAGCAGCCGTCAGCCCTCCACAGATACGCAGTATTTT. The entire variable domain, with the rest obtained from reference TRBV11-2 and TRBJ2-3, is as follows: EAGVAQSPRYKIIEKRQSVAFWCNPISGHATLYWYQQILGQGPKLLIQFQNNGVVDDSQLPKDRFSAERLKGVDSTLKIQPAKLEDSAVYLCASSRQPSTDTQYFGPGTRLTVL.

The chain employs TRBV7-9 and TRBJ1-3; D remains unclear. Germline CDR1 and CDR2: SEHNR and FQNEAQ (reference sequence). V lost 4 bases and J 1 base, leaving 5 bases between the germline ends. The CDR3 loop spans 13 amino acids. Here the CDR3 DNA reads TGTGCCAGCAGCTCACAATCTGGAAACACCATATATTTT. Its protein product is CASSSQSGNTIYF.

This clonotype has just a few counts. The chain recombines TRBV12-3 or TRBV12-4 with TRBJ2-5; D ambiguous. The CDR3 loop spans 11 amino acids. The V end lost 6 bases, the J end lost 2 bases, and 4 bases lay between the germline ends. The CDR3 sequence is CASSYQETQYF. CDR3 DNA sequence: TGTGCCAGCAGCTATCAAGAGACCCAGTACTTC.

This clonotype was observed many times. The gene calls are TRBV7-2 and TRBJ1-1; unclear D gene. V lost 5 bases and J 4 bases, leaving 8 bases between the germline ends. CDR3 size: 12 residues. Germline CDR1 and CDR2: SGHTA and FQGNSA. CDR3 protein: CASSPRSTEAFF. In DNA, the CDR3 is TGTGCCAGCAGCCCCCGGTCCACTGAAGCTTTCTTT.

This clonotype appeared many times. CDR3 coding DNA: TGTGCCAGCAGCTTAGCGCAATACAGTGCCTACGAGCAGTACTTC. Its translation is CASSLAQYSAYEQYF. The chain links TRBV7-2 to TRBJ2-7; D remains unclear. The CDR3 has 15 amino acids. Between the trimmed V and J ends, which lost 0 bases and 2 bases, there was a span of 11 bases. Germline-derived CDR1 and CDR2 are SGHTA and FQGNSA.

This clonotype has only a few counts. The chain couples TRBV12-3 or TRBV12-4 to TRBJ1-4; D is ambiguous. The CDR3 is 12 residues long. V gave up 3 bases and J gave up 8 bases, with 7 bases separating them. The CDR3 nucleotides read TGTGCCAGCAGTTTGGAGGGAGAAAAACTGTTTTTT. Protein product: CASSLEGEKLFF.

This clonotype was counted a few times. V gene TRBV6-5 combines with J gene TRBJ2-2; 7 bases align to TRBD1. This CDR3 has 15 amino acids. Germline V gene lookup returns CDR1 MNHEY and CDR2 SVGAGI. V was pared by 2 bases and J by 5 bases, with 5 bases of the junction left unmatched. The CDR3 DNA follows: TGTGCCAGCAGTTACGGGGCAGGGGGTACCGGGGAGCTGTTTTTT. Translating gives CASSYGAGGTGELFF.

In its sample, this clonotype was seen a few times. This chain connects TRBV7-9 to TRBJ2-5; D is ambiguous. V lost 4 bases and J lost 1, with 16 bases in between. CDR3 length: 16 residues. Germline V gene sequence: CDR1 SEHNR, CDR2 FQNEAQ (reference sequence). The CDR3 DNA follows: TGTGCCAGCAGCTCGAACCTTTTAGGCCCCCAAGAGACCCAGTACTTC. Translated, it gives CASSSNLLGPQETQYF.

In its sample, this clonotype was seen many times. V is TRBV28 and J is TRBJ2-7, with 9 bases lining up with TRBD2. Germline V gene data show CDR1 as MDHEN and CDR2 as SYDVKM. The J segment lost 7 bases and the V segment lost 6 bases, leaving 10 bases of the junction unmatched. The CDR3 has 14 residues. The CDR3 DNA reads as TGTGCCAGCAGCCCACCGGGCGGGAGGGGTGAGCAGTACTTC. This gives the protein CASSPPGGRGEQYF.

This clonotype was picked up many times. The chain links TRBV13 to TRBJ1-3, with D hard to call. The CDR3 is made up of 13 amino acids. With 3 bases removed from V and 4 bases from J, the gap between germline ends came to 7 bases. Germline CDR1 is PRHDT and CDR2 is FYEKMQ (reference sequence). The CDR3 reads CASSLEVGNTIYF. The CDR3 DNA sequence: TGTGCCAGCAGCTTGGAAGTGGGAAACACCATATATTTT.

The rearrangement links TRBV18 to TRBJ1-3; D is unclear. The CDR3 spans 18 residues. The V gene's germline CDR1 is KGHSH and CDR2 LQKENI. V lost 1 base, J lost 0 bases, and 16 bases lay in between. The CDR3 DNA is TGTGCCAGCTCACCACGAGCACCCCCTTTAAGCTCTGGAAACACCATATATTTT. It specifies CASSPRAPPLSSGNTIYF.

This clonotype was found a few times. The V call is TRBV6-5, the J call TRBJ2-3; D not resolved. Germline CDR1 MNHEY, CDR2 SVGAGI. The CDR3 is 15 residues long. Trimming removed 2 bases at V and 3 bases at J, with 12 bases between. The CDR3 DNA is TGTGCCAGCAGTTACCTGACTCGTCGTACAGATACGCAGTATTTT. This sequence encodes CASSYLTRRTDTQYF.